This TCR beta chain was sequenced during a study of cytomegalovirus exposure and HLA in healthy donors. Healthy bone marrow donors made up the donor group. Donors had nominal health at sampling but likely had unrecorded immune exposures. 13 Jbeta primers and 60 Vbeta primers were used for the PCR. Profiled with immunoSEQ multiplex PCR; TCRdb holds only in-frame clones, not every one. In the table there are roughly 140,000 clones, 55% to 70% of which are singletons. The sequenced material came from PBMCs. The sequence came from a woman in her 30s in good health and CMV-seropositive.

The CDR3 DNA reads TGTGCCAGCAGACAGGGACCCTACGAGCAGTACTTC. Translating gives CASRQGPYEQYF. This chain joins TRBV6-6 and TRBJ2-7; tentative D call: TRBD1 (6 bases). The germline V and J ends were trimmed by 6 bases and 2 bases, with 8 bases remaining between them. Germline CDR1 is MNHNY and CDR2 is SVGAGI (reference sequence). The CDR3 length is 12 residues.